The 21 T cell receptor beta chains reported below all come from one sample, sequenced in a study of cytomegalovirus exposure and HLA in healthy donors. PCR involved 60 Vbeta and 13 Jbeta primers. TCRdb's table, derived via immunoSEQ multiplex PCR, lists solely in-frame clones and lacks some. The sample includes fewer than 250,000 clones, 65% to 85% of them seen just once. The sample taken for sequencing was PBMCs. All receptors derive from a man in his forties or fifties in good health and CMV-seropositive.

The J gene is TRBJ2-1, the V gene TRBV7-2; possible D gene TRBD2, 6 bases. The CDR3 runs 14 residues. In germline, CDR1 is SGHTA, CDR2 FQGNSA. V was pared by 4 bases and J by 2 bases, with 9 bases between. For the CDR3, the DNA is TGTGCCAGCAGCTCCGAGCGGGCCTACAATGAGCAGTTCTTC. Encoded protein: CASSSERAYNEQFF.

The chain recombines TRBV19 with TRBJ2-2; unclear D gene. The V and J ends lost 3 bases and 5 bases respectively, with 7 bases between them. Germline CDR1 and CDR2: LNHDA and SQIVND (reference sequence). This CDR3 has 13 residues. CDR3 sequence reads: CASSMTGTGELFF. In DNA, the CDR3 is TGTGCCAGTAGTATGACCGGGACCGGGGAGCTGTTTTTT.

The V and J genes are TRBV10-1 and TRBJ1-5, with D tentatively TRBD1 (6 bases). The germline V gene has CDR1 WNHNN and CDR2 SYGVQD (reference sequence). The V and J ends lost 3 bases and 5 bases respectively, with 14 bases between them. The CDR3 sequence is 15 residues long. The CDR3 DNA reads as TGCGCCAGCAGTGACCACCCGGGGGGCGATCAGCCCCAGCATTTT. It specifies CASSDHPGGDQPQHF.

This clone was seen a few times. The chain is built from TRBV18 and TRBJ2-3; 9 nucleotides line up with TRBD1. CDR3 length: 17 amino acids. J was trimmed by 8 bases and V by 0 bases; bases with no gene match: 12. CDR1 and CDR2 (germline): KGHSH, LQKENI. The CDR3 protein is CASSPPEQGAGRGTQYF. In DNA form, the CDR3 reads TGTGCCAGCTCACCACCTGAACAGGGGGCTGGCCGGGGTACGCAGTATTTT.

This chain uses TRBV2 with TRBJ1-1, with D perhaps TRBD1 (6 bases). The germline CDR1 and CDR2 sequences are SNHLY and FYNNEI. This CDR3 spans 13 amino acids. V lost 8 bases and J 0 bases, leaving 10 bases between the germline ends. CDR3 residues: CASLGGLNTEAFF. The DNA of the CDR3 is TGTGCCAGCTTAGGGGGTTTGAACACTGAAGCTTTCTTT.

The V call is TRBV5-1, the J call TRBJ1-2; 9 bases match TRBD1. This CDR3 has 16 amino acids. CDR1 SGHRS and CDR2 YFSETQ come from the germline V gene. The trim removed 1 base at V and 8 bases at J, leaving 12 bases unmatched. The CDR3 nucleotides are TGCGCCAGCAGCTTGCGGACGGGACAGGGTGGGGGCGGCTACACCTTC. As protein: CASSLRTGQGGGGYTF.

The rearrangement uses TRBV15 and TRBJ2-5; possibly TRBD2 for D (5 bases). Between the trimmed V and J ends, which lost 0 bases and 2 bases, there was a span of 13 bases. CDR3 length equals 16 residues. Germline loops: CDR1 LNHNV, CDR2 YYDKDF (reference sequence). For the CDR3, the DNA is TGTGCCACCAGCAGAGAGCGGAGCGGCCTTCAAGAGACCCAGTACTTC. Translating it yields CATSRERSGLQETQYF. The whole variable domain, filled in from reference TRBV15 and TRBJ2-5, reads DAMVIQNPRYQVTQFGKPVTLSCSQTLNHNVMYWYQQKSSQAPKLLFHYYDKDFNNEADTPDNFQSRRPNTSFCFLDIRSPGLGDTAMYLCATSRERSGLQETQYFGPGTRLLVL.

The chain combines TRBV14 with TRBJ1-4; possibly TRBD1 for D (5 bases). Germline lookup yields CDR1 SGHDN and CDR2 FVKESK. The CDR3 covers 16 residues. Trimming pared 1 base from V and 5 bases from J, leaving 14 bases between. The CDR3 reads CASSQAGRGGNEKLFF. For the CDR3, the DNA is TGTGCCAGCAGCCAAGCGGGGCGCGGGGGGAATGAAAAACTGTTTTTT.

This chain connects TRBV28 to TRBJ1-3, with a possible D match to TRBD1 (6 bases). The germline V and J ends were trimmed by 6 bases and 4 bases, with 31 bases remaining between them. The CDR3 has 20 residues. Germline V gene sequence: CDR1 MDHEN, CDR2 SYDVKM. CDR3 protein: CASRKTFLEGGGLSGNTIYF. In nucleotides, the CDR3 is TGTGCCAGCAGAAAAACCTTTCTTGAAGGGGGGGGCCTCTCCGGAAACACCATATATTTT.

This clone was seen once. J is TRBJ2-7 and V is TRBV5-5; TRBD2 is a possible D gene (5 bases). This CDR3 region has 17 residues. Between the trimmed V and J ends, which lost 3 bases and 1 base, there was a span of 20 bases. From germline, CDR1 is SGHKS and CDR2 YYEKEE (reference sequence). The CDR3 nucleotides read TGTGCCAGCAGCTCCTACGGGGTCCCCGGTGGGTCCTACGAGCAGTACTTC. This translates into CASSSYGVPGGSYEQYF.

V and J are TRBV7-2 and TRBJ2-7; 8 bases line up with TRBD1. Germline V lookup: CDR1 SGHTA, CDR2 FQGNSA. Germline trimming cut 5 bases from V and 11 bases from J; bases unmatched to any gene: 14. The CDR3 totals 14 residues. CDR3 residues: CASSVSLRQGIEYF. Written as DNA, the CDR3 is TGTGCCAGCAGCGTGAGCCTACGACAGGGGATAGAGTACTTC.

The genes are TRBV6-5 and TRBJ2-3; D is possibly TRBD1 (6 bases). CDR1 and CDR2 from the germline V gene are MNHEY and SVGAGI. Trimming stripped 4 bases from V and 3 bases from J, with 14 bases between. There are 15 residues in the CDR3. CDR3 amino acids: CASSSPGHRTDTQYF. In DNA, the CDR3 is TGTGCCAGCAGTTCGCCGGGACACAGGACAGATACGCAGTATTTT.

Notes on this clone: Other DNA sequences in this sample translate to the same CDR3. The chain couples TRBV5-1 to TRBJ1-3; the D is unclear. The CDR3 covers 15 residues. V dropped 0 bases and J dropped 4 bases, with 11 bases sitting between them. CDR1 and CDR2 from the germline V gene are SGHRS and YFSETQ. CDR3 in DNA: TGCGCCAGCAGCTTGGCCGGGGAAACCGGAAACACCATATATTTT. Translated: CASSLAGETGNTIYF.

The rearrangement joins TRBV19 to TRBJ2-1, with TRBD2 matching 12 bases. V gave up 5 bases and J gave up 8 bases; unmatched junction bases: 7. CDR1 is LNHDA, CDR2 SQIVND, per germline (reference sequence). This CDR3 is built from 15 residues. The DNA for the CDR3 is TGTGCCAGTAGTTTTTGGGCTAGCGGGAGGGATGAGCAGTTCTTC. The encoded protein is CASSFWASGRDEQFF.

The gene calls are TRBV6-5 and TRBJ2-2; 8 bases fit TRBD2. This CDR3 contains 14 residues. The V and J ends lost 2 bases and 7 bases, in that order; junction bases with no gene match: 3. The germline V gene encodes CDR1 MNHEY and CDR2 SVGAGI. The CDR3 DNA follows: TGTGCCAGCAGTTACGCGGGAGGATACGGGGAGCTGTTTTTT. It yields the protein CASSYAGGYGELFF.

The chain is built from TRBV14 and TRBJ2-7; D not resolved. V lost 5 bases, J lost 3 bases, and 11 bases lay in between. Germline lookup yields CDR1 SGHDN and CDR2 FVKESK. The CDR3 spans 13 residues. The CDR3 sequence is CASSDTIDYEQYF. In DNA, the CDR3 is TGTGCCAGCAGCGACACGATAGACTACGAGCAGTACTTC.

CDR3 DNA sequence: TGCGCCAGCAGAGACGGGGTGGCCGGGGAGCTGTTTTTT. It specifies CASRDGVAGELFF. The J gene is TRBJ2-2, the V gene TRBV5-1, with TRBD2 as a possible D gene (5 bases). This CDR3 contains 13 residues. Deletions cut 5 bases from V and 6 bases from J, with 11 bases between. Germline lookup yields CDR1 SGHRS and CDR2 YFSETQ. The whole variable domain, remainder taken from reference TRBV5-1 and TRBJ2-2, is KAGVTQTPRYLIKTRGQQVTLSCSPISGHRSVSWYQQTPGQGLQFLFEYFSETQRNKGNFPGRFSGRQFSNSRSEMNVSTLELGDSALYLCASRDGVAGELFFGEGSRLTVL.

The chain couples TRBV10-1 to TRBJ2-3; the match to TRBD2 covers 11 bases. This CDR3 is built from 15 residues. With V trimmed by 5 bases and J by 5 bases, 6 bases remained unmatched. Looked up from germline, CDR1 is WNHNN and CDR2 is SYGVQD (reference sequence). The CDR3 DNA reads TGCGCCAGCAGTAAACTAGCGGGAGAGGGAGATACGCAGTATTTT. It translates to CASSKLAGEGDTQYF.

J is TRBJ1-1 and V is TRBV7-8; 7 bases fit TRBD1. V was clipped by 4 bases and J by 1 base; unmatched bases: 6. Germline V gene lookup returns CDR1 SGHVS and CDR2 FQNEAQ. The CDR3 length is 15 residues. The CDR3 reads CASSSRTGRNTEAFF. CDR3 nucleotide sequence: TGTGCCAGCAGCTCGAGGACAGGACGGAACACTGAAGCTTTCTTT.

V gene TRBV19 combines with J gene TRBJ1-4; 7 positions match TRBD1. Germline V lookup: CDR1 LNHDA, CDR2 SQIVND (reference sequence). V was clipped by 6 bases and J by 0 bases; unmatched bases: 4. The CDR3 has 15 residues. CDR3 nucleotide sequence: TGTGCCAGTAGAAACAGGGGAGCAACTAATGAAAAACTGTTTTTT. Protein product: CASRNRGATNEKLFF.

The gene calls are TRBV4-1 and TRBJ2-5, with D unresolved. CDR3 length: 15 amino acids. Germline V gene lookup returns CDR1 MGHRA and CDR2 YSYEKL. The germline V and J ends were trimmed by 0 bases and 1 base, with 9 bases remaining between them. CDR3 in DNA: TGCGCCAGCAGCCAAGAATTAGTACCCCAAGAGACCCAGTACTTC. Amino acid sequence: CASSQELVPQETQYF.